This T cell receptor (beta chain) derives from a study of T-cell reconstitution after alpha-beta-depleted transplantation in children. Study-wide results and limits: When one year had passed after transplant, most T-cell counts and diversity came from newly produced T cells.

After removal of 6 bases from V and 4 bases from J, the junction contained 5 bases not matched to a gene. This CDR3 region has 13 residues. CDR1 DFQATT and CDR2 SNEGSKA come from the germline V gene (reference sequence). This clonotype has more than one count but fewer than ten. Antigen specificity is unknown. Unique molecular identifiers featured in how the TCRbeta library was prepared. MiXCR, run by TCRdb on the PCR reads, gives a single entry per CDR3 protein. The sample holds hundreds of thousands of distinct CDR3 sequences, about a sixth seen once. The chain recombines TRBV20-1 with TRBJ1-1; 10 nucleotides align to TRBD1. The sequence was collected from a male patient aged 2-10 years who had a stem cell transplant for acute lymphoblastic leukemia, so the T cells may come from the graft donor. The sample here was PBMCs, mostly from graft donor cells, taken 360 days after TCRalphabeta/CD19-depleted stem cell transplant. The CDR3 reads CSAMTGGGTEAFF. In DNA form, the CDR3 reads TGCAGTGCCATGACAGGGGGCGGCACTGAAGCTTTCTTT.